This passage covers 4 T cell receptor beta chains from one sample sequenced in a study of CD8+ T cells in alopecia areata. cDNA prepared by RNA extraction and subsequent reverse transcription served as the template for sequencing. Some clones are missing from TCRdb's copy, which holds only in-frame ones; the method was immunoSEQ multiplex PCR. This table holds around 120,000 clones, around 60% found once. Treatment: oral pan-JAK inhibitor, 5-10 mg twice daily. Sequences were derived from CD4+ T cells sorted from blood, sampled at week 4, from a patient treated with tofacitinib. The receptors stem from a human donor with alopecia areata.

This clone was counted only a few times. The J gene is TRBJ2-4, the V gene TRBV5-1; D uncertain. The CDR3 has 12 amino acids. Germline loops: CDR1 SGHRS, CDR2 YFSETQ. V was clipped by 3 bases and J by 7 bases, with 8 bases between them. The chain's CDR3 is CASSSTRNIQYF. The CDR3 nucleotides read TGCGCCAGCAGCTCCACCAGGAACATTCAGTACTTC.

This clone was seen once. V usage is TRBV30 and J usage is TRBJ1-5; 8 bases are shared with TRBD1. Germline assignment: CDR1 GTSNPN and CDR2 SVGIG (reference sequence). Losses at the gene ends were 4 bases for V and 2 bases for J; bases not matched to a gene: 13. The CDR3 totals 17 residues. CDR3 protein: CAWTPGQVPYGNQPQHF. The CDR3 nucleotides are TGTGCCTGGACCCCGGGACAGGTCCCCTATGGCAATCAGCCCCAGCATTTT.

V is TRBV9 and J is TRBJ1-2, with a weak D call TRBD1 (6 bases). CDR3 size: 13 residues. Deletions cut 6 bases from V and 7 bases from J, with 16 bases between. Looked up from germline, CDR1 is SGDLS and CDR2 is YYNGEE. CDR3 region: CASTLQGGAGYTF. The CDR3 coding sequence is TGTGCCAGCACCCTACAGGGAGGCGCTGGCTACACCTTC. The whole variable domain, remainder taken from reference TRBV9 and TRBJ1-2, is DSGVTQTPKHLITATGQRVTLRCSPRSGDLSVYWYQQSLDQGLQFLIQYYNGEERAKGNILERFSAQQFPDLHSELNLSSLELGDSALYFCASTLQGGAGYTFGSGTRLTVV.

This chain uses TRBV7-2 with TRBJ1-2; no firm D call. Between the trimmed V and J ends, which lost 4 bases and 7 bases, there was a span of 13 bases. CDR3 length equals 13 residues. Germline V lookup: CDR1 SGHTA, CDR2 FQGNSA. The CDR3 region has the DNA TGTGCCAGCAGCTCCCTCCGTGCGGCTGGCTACACCTTC. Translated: CASSSLRAAGYTF.